This T cell receptor beta chain was retrieved from a study of molecular identifiers for immune sequencing clone quantification. Whole-study results and caveats: Reportedly, one cell's Jurkat TCR RNA was detected within 1,100,000 naive CD8 cells.

From germline, CDR1 is MDHEN and CDR2 SYDVKM. The CDR3 is 10 amino acids long, termini counted. Methods described previously, with TCR primers listed, were used for bulk TCR libraries. TCRdb re-called the PCR reads with MiXCR, one entry per CDR3 protein. The sample contains under 600,000 distinct CDR3 sequences, 25% of which appear only once. This clonotype was detected a few times. The antigen remains unidentified. This CDR3 fails to terminate in the conserved phenylalanine or tryptophan, so it likely reflects a read error. The DNA is omitted, as the CDR3 cannot be located on it reliably, and the CDR3 follows TCRdb's listing.

V gene TRBV28 combines with J gene TRBJ1-2; TRBD1, as called in the table, went unchecked against the DNA. Sequenced: naive CD8+ T cells from blood, with Jurkat cell RNA spiked in. Subset given: FACS-sorted CD8+CD4-CCR7+CD45RA+ naive T cells. This TCR came from a human donor in good health. Some libraries in this study had Jurkat cell RNA spiked in. The CDR3 sequence: CASSLWGALI.